This is a list of T cell receptor beta chains from one sample in a study of radiation and T cells in renal cell carcinoma. TCRdb's table, derived via immunoSEQ multiplex PCR, lists solely in-frame clones and lacks some. The sample carries roughly 120,000 clones, approximately 80% recorded once. The sequences come from blood, collected from a patient whose treatment included radiotherapy and nephrectomy. Receptors were obtained from a woman aged 60-75 years with renal cell carcinoma. Each CDR3 is given with its conserved first and last residue. Fields, in order: J gene, D gene, clone size, V gene, CDR3 protein, CDR3 DNA. A D gene is named only where the DNA matches it firmly. Only some rows state a clone size, as once, few, many or a class for expanded clones.

J gene: TRBJ1-4
D gene: .
clone size: .
V gene: TRBV18
CDR3 protein: CASSPPGLTATNEKLFF
CDR3 DNA: TGTGCCAGCTCACCACCGGGACTCACAGCAACTAATGAAAAACTGTTTTTT

J gene: TRBJ2-2
D gene: .
clone size: .
V gene: TRBV25-1
CDR3 protein: CASSESPGLFF
CDR3 DNA: TGTGCCAGCAGTGAATCCCCGGGGCTGTTTTTT

J gene: TRBJ2-3
D gene: TRBD2
clone size: .
V gene: TRBV19
CDR3 protein: CASSPRTSVLDTQYF
CDR3 DNA: TGTGCCAGTAGCCCCCGGACTAGCGTGTTGGATACGCAGTATTTT

J gene: TRBJ1-3
D gene: .
clone size: .
V gene: TRBV7-9
CDR3 protein: CASSPFQFSGNTIYF
CDR3 DNA: TGTGCCAGCAGCCCCTTTCAGTTCTCTGGAAACACCATATATTTT

J gene: TRBJ1-4
D gene: TRBD1
clone size: .
V gene: TRBV5-1
CDR3 protein: CASSLQGSENEKLFF
CDR3 DNA: TGCGCCAGCAGCCTACAGGGGTCTGAAAATGAAAAACTGTTTTTT

J gene: TRBJ2-6
D gene: .
clone size: .
V gene: TRBV7-2
CDR3 protein: CASSLGSVFSGANVLTF
CDR3 DNA: TGTGCCAGCAGCTTAGGGTCCGTTTTCTCTGGGGCCAACGTCCTGACTTTC

J gene: TRBJ1-1
D gene: TRBD1
clone size: .
V gene: TRBV15
CDR3 protein: CATSRELTGATNTEAFF
CDR3 DNA: TGTGCCACCAGCAGAGAACTTACAGGGGCCACGAACACTGAAGCTTTCTTT

J gene: TRBJ1-2
D gene: .
clone size: .
V gene: TRBV7-9
CDR3 protein: CASSLGDGYTF
CDR3 DNA: TGTGCCAGCAGCTTGGGGGACGGCTACACCTTC

J gene: TRBJ2-3
D gene: .
clone size: .
V gene: TRBV5-6
CDR3 protein: CASSLGQPSDTQYF
CDR3 DNA: TGTGCCAGCAGCTTGGGACAGCCCTCAGATACGCAGTATTTT

J gene: TRBJ2-7
D gene: .
clone size: once
V gene: TRBV6-1
CDR3 protein: CASSEQVPVWNVGPYEQYF
CDR3 DNA: TGTGCCAGCAGTGAACAAGTTCCCGTTTGGAATGTGGGACCCTACGAGCAGTACTTC

J gene: TRBJ1-4
D gene: .
clone size: once
V gene: TRBV2
CDR3 protein: CASSEEGGARNEKLFF
CDR3 DNA: TGTGCCAGCAGTGAAGAGGGAGGGGCGCGGAATGAAAAACTGTTTTTT

J gene: TRBJ2-5
D gene: TRBD1
clone size: .
V gene: TRBV7-9
CDR3 protein: CASSSPTGGTETQYF
CDR3 DNA: TGTGCCAGCAGCTCCCCGACAGGGGGGACAGAGACCCAGTACTTC

J gene: TRBJ1-1
D gene: .
clone size: few
V gene: TRBV15
CDR3 protein: CATSRQVNTEAFF
CDR3 DNA: TGTGCCACCAGCAGACAGGTGAACACTGAAGCTTTCTTT

J gene: TRBJ1-5
D gene: TRBD1
clone size: .
V gene: TRBV18
CDR3 protein: CASSTTRTGSGNQPQHF
CDR3 DNA: TGTGCCAGCTCAACGACCCGGACAGGGTCGGGGAATCAGCCCCAGCATTTT

J gene: TRBJ2-2
D gene: .
clone size: few
V gene: TRBV18
CDR3 protein: CASSPSATFTGELFF
CDR3 DNA: TGTGCCAGCTCACCTTCCGCTACCTTCACCGGGGAGCTGTTTTTT

J gene: TRBJ1-2
D gene: .
clone size: once
V gene: TRBV28
CDR3 protein: CASSSNWVSVKGYTF
CDR3 DNA: TGTGCCAGCAGTTCCAACTGGGTCTCAGTGAAGGGCTACACCTTC

J gene: TRBJ1-1
D gene: .
clone size: .
V gene: TRBV7-3
CDR3 protein: CASSLIPTGRNTEAFF
CDR3 DNA: TGTGCCAGCAGCTTAATACCAACAGGGAGGAACACTGAAGCTTTCTTT

J gene: TRBJ1-4
D gene: TRBD1
clone size: once
V gene: TRBV18
CDR3 protein: CASSPQRRQGTNEKLFF
CDR3 DNA: TGTGCCAGCTCACCCCAAAGAAGACAGGGAACTAATGAAAAACTGTTTTTT

J gene: TRBJ1-5
D gene: .
clone size: .
V gene: TRBV5-4
CDR3 protein: CASSLGPSTNDQPQHF
CDR3 DNA: TGTGCCAGCAGCTTGGGCCCTTCGACGAATGATCAGCCCCAGCATTTT

J gene: TRBJ2-7
D gene: .
clone size: .
V gene: TRBV15
CDR3 protein: CATSRYSGVYEQYF
CDR3 DNA: TGTGCCACCAGCAGATACTCAGGGGTCTACGAGCAGTACTTC

J gene: TRBJ2-2
D gene: .
clone size: .
V gene: TRBV5-4
CDR3 protein: CASSLSTGELFF
CDR3 DNA: TGTGCCAGCAGCTTATCGACCGGGGAGCTGTTTTTT

J gene: TRBJ1-4
D gene: TRBD1
clone size: .
V gene: TRBV5-1
CDR3 protein: CASSLAPGQWDEKLFF
CDR3 DNA: TGCGCCAGCAGCTTGGCCCCGGGACAGTGGGATGAAAAACTGTTTTTT

J gene: TRBJ2-2
D gene: .
clone size: .
V gene: TRBV2
CDR3 protein: CASSEGRNTGELFF
CDR3 DNA: TGTGCCAGCAGTGAGGGCAGAAACACCGGGGAGCTGTTTTTT

J gene: TRBJ2-3
D gene: TRBD2
clone size: .
V gene: TRBV4-2
CDR3 protein: CASSQDGAGETDTQYF
CDR3 DNA: TGTGCCAGCAGCCAAGACGGAGCGGGAGAGACAGATACGCAGTATTTT

J gene: TRBJ2-2
D gene: .
clone size: .
V gene: TRBV7-2
CDR3 protein: CASSLVRGGTGELFF
CDR3 DNA: TGTGCCAGCAGCTTAGTTAGAGGGGGAACCGGGGAGCTGTTTTTT

J gene: TRBJ1-3
D gene: .
clone size: .
V gene: TRBV25-1
CDR3 protein: CASSETAGDWKGNTIYF
CDR3 DNA: TGTGCCAGCAGTGAAACCGCAGGGGATTGGAAAGGAAACACCATATATTTT

J gene: TRBJ2-1
D gene: .
clone size: .
V gene: TRBV19
CDR3 protein: CASSFESGTGNEQFF
CDR3 DNA: TGTGCCAGTAGTTTTGAAAGCGGTACCGGCAATGAGCAGTTCTTC

J gene: TRBJ2-7
D gene: .
clone size: .
V gene: TRBV5-1
CDR3 protein: CASSPGLAGHEQYF
CDR3 DNA: TGCGCCAGCAGCCCGGGACTGGCGGGGCACGAGCAGTACTTC

J gene: TRBJ2-2
D gene: TRBD1
clone size: .
V gene: TRBV5-4
CDR3 protein: CASSLDRDRVTGELFF
CDR3 DNA: TGTGCCAGCAGCCTAGACCGGGACAGGGTCACCGGGGAGCTGTTTTTT

J gene: TRBJ2-5
D gene: TRBD2
clone size: .
V gene: TRBV29-1
CDR3 protein: CSVVSSGSYETQYF
CDR3 DNA: TGCAGCGTTGTTAGTAGCGGGAGTTACGAGACCCAGTACTTC

J gene: TRBJ2-3
D gene: .
clone size: .
V gene: TRBV9
CDR3 protein: CASSAIGRRDTQYF
CDR3 DNA: TGTGCCAGCAGCGCTATAGGACGGAGAGATACGCAGTATTTT

J gene: TRBJ1-3
D gene: .
clone size: .
V gene: TRBV9
CDR3 protein: CASSAVGASSGNTIYF
CDR3 DNA: TGTGCCAGCAGCGCTGTAGGGGCTAGCTCTGGAAACACCATATATTTT

J gene: TRBJ2-7
D gene: TRBD2
clone size: .
V gene: TRBV2
CDR3 protein: CASRAGSGRAGAGSYEQYF
CDR3 DNA: TGTGCCAGCAGGGCCGGAAGCGGGAGGGCGGGGGCTGGTTCCTACGAGCAGTACTTC

J gene: TRBJ2-7
D gene: .
clone size: .
V gene: TRBV27
CDR3 protein: CASSLVVSSYEQYF
CDR3 DNA: TGTGCCAGCAGTTTAGTGGTGAGCTCCTACGAGCAGTACTTC

J gene: TRBJ1-1
D gene: .
clone size: few
V gene: TRBV14
CDR3 protein: CASSQGEGNTEAFF
CDR3 DNA: TGTGCCAGCAGCCAAGGGGAGGGGAACACTGAAGCTTTCTTT

J gene: TRBJ2-1
D gene: .
clone size: .
V gene: TRBV11-2
CDR3 protein: CASSLTATAAGNEQFF
CDR3 DNA: TGTGCCAGCAGCTTAACCGCAACCGCGGCTGGGAATGAGCAGTTCTTC

J gene: TRBJ2-7
D gene: TRBD2
clone size: .
V gene: TRBV7-8
CDR3 protein: CASSARGTSGSYEQYF
CDR3 DNA: TGTGCCAGCAGCGCCCGGGGGACTAGCGGGAGCTACGAGCAGTACTTC

J gene: TRBJ2-3
D gene: TRBD2
clone size: .
V gene: TRBV2
CDR3 protein: CASSGGAGDTQYF
CDR3 DNA: TGTGCCAGCAGCGGGGGGGCAGGAGATACGCAGTATTTT

J gene: TRBJ1-2
D gene: .
clone size: .
V gene: TRBV6-1
CDR3 protein: CASSGSGIYGYTF
CDR3 DNA: TGTGCCAGCAGTGGCTCAGGGATTTATGGCTACACCTTC

J gene: TRBJ1-5
D gene: .
clone size: once
V gene: TRBV28
CDR3 protein: CASRPTAGGNQPQHF
CDR3 DNA: TGTGCCAGCAGACCAACGGCAGGAGGCAATCAGCCCCAGCATTTT

J gene: TRBJ1-3
D gene: .
clone size: .
V gene: TRBV2
CDR3 protein: CASSAGVAGNTIYF
CDR3 DNA: TGTGCCAGCAGCGCTGGGGTGGCTGGAAACACCATATATTTT

J gene: TRBJ1-4
D gene: .
clone size: .
V gene: TRBV11-2
CDR3 protein: CASSLVIRGAANEKLFF
CDR3 DNA: TGTGCCAGCAGCTTAGTAATCAGAGGGGCCGCTAATGAAAAACTGTTTTTT

J gene: TRBJ1-4
D gene: .
clone size: .
V gene: TRBV4-1
CDR3 protein: CASSQPTLANEKLFF
CDR3 DNA: TGCGCCAGCAGCCAACCGACCTTGGCTAATGAAAAACTGTTTTTT

J gene: TRBJ2-5
D gene: .
clone size: .
V gene: TRBV19
CDR3 protein: CASSTLRQNQETQYF
CDR3 DNA: TGTGCCAGTAGTACCTTACGACAGAACCAAGAGACCCAGTACTTC

J gene: TRBJ2-5
D gene: .
clone size: .
V gene: TRBV5-1
CDR3 protein: CASSLQGGQETQYF
CDR3 DNA: TGCGCCAGCAGCCTACAGGGCGGTCAAGAGACCCAGTACTTC

J gene: TRBJ1-1
D gene: TRBD1
clone size: once
V gene: TRBV19
CDR3 protein: CASSLRGQWAFF
CDR3 DNA: TGTGCCAGTAGTCTGAGGGGGCAGTGGGCTTTCTTT

J gene: TRBJ2-7
D gene: TRBD1
clone size: once
V gene: TRBV27
CDR3 protein: CASRSGTGPIYEQYF
CDR3 DNA: TGTGCCAGCAGGTCGGGGACAGGGCCCATCTACGAGCAGTACTTC

J gene: TRBJ1-4
D gene: .
clone size: .
V gene: TRBV18
CDR3 protein: CASSLRRFGEKLFF
CDR3 DNA: TGTGCCAGCTCACTCCGCCGATTCGGGGAAAAACTGTTTTTT

J gene: TRBJ2-3
D gene: TRBD1
clone size: .
V gene: TRBV2
CDR3 protein: CASSIQGAGDTQYF
CDR3 DNA: TGTGCCAGCAGCATACAGGGGGCAGGAGATACGCAGTATTTT

J gene: TRBJ2-2
D gene: .
clone size: .
V gene: TRBV6-6
CDR3 protein: CASSYDREGVGELFF
CDR3 DNA: TGTGCCAGCAGTTACGACAGGGAGGGTGTCGGGGAGCTGTTTTTT